This T cell receptor (beta chain) comes out of a study of read filtering for tumor transcriptome and immune sequencing (dated by TCRdb to 2020 to 2021). With respect to the entire study: The cohort consisted of under 20 male and over eleven female patients, with a mean age of 65.9 years and an age range of about 47 to 85. By revised international staging, under 10 patients were R-ISS I, about 16 were R-ISS II and about 7 were R-ISS III. After DNase treatment, whole-transcriptome libraries were prepared using the TruSeq RNA Access Library Prep Kit. TCR-region mapped reads per sample ranged from about 4 to 10.27 million with IR-seq versus only about 75 to 1273 with RNA-seq. Using the same bone marrow samples, the study ran both targeted immune repertoire sequencing and bulk whole-transcriptome sequencing and then compared the TCR repertoires from each method. As a main aim, a read-filtering strategy for immune repertoire data was addressed, with the specific question being whether clonotypes supported by a single read should be removed.

TCR libraries were constructed from about 400 ng RNA using the Immunoverse kit, and molecular barcoded adaptors covering alpha/delta and beta/gamma chains were employed. TCR library preparation used the same RNA that went into transcriptome sequencing. TCR libraries were sequenced on an Illumina HiSeq 4000 with 2 x 150 cycles. Under the source paper's analysis protocol: Using MiXCR, which included quality filtering and error correction, TCR reads were aligned to human V, D, J and C references and then assembled into CDR3 clonotypes. The tcR package in R was used for analysis of clonotype counts and gene usage diversity. Raw mapping reads were checked after the RNA-seq reads had been mapped by STAR aligner version 2.5.3a onto the human GRCh37 genome. To test how sequencing depth affected the clonotypes detected, IR-seq fastq files were randomly downsampled with Seqtk 1.3. The public reads were run again by TCRdb, first through fastp at Q25 and then through MiXCR, and only productive beta chains were kept. Each entry merges the rows of one CDR3 protein and shows their most common DNA and genes. These V and J calls derive from TCRdb rather than the authors' analysis. The sample data list 35,000 to 50,000 distinct CDR3 sequences, and 20% of these were observed just once. 30% to 45% of the sample is taken by the ten largest.

What the research found in general, with its limitations: The sorted CD138-negative fraction was a mixed bone marrow immune population, not purified T cells. Compared with RNA-seq, IR-seq captured clonotypes at much higher depth and more reliably, and a smaller IR-seq throughput was enough to identify most shared clonotypes. Single-read clonotypes made up 80% to 90% of clonotypes but only about 4% of total reads in IR-seq, compared with approximately 70% of clonotypes and about 44% of reads in RNA-seq. The correlation between IR-seq and RNA-seq shared clonotype proportions was increased by removal of single-read clonotypes.

Bone marrow was sampled from every patient at the time of active disease. Isolation of bone marrow mononuclear cells was performed by Ficoll-Hypaque density gradient centrifugation. Myeloma plasma cells were removed and CD138-negative cells were obtained by negative selection following labeling with CD138 magnetic microbeads on a MACS separator. The purity of the isolated cells was checked by flow cytometry with CD138 antibodies on an Attune NxT. Total RNA was extracted using TRIzol reagent and was quantified on a NanoDrop spectrophotometer. For each patient, the CD138-negative bone marrow sample underwent paired RNA-seq and IR-seq. This clonotype was observed at least ten times. The specificity of this receptor is unknown. The sample holds no much larger clone one base away, and base qualities are not on file. Measured from the cysteine to the phenylalanine, the CDR3 is 17 residues long. Solely the CDR3 DNA is kept, with 51 bases framed from the first base. CDR1 and CDR2 are drawn from the germline V gene: LGHNA, YSLEER. After removal of 0 bases from V and 0 bases from J, the junction retains 5 bases not matched to a gene.

This receptor was taken from a donor aged 40 or older with multiple myeloma. Sequenced sample: a population of CD138-negative cells sorted from bone marrow. The cell subset or site label for this specimen denotes: bone marrow mononuclear cells depleted of CD138+ plasma/myeloma cells by negative magnetic selection. The V gene is TRBV4-3 and the J gene is TRBJ2-3, with TRBD2 identical over 8 junction bases. The CDR3 in this case is CASSQDFTSGSTDTQYF. The DNA is TGCGCCAGCAGCCAAGATTTCACTAGCGGCAGCACAGATACGCAGTATTTT.